These T cell receptor beta chains were read from a single sample in a study of tumor-infiltrating lymphocytes in primary liver carcinoma. TCRdb independently ran MiXCR on the multiplex PCR reads; one entry per CDR3 protein. The data contain about 110,000 distinct CDR3 sequences, roughly 80% of them seen just once; the ten biggest clones take up 15% to 25%. The sequenced material came from liver tumor tissue from sampling region 3. The source of these receptors is a man aged 40-50 years with primary liver carcinoma and hepatitis B virus infection. The CDR3 runs from the conserved cysteine through the conserved F or W. Each record gives: CDR3 DNA, CDR3 protein, clone size, V gene, J gene, D gene. The D gene is left open where the match is weak. The listing skips clone size in some rows; elsewhere it reads once, few, many or a size class.

CDR3nt: TGTGCCAGCAGACCGGGGACGGCTGGGGCCAACATCCTGACTTTC
CDR3aa: CASRPGTAGANILTF
abundance: once
v_gene: TRBV4-2
j_gene: TRBJ2-6
d_gene: .

CDR3nt: TGTGCCAGCAGCCCGTGGATAGGGGGGGAGACAGATACGCAGTATTTT
CDR3aa: CASSPWIGGETDTQYF
abundance: .
v_gene: TRBV11-2
j_gene: TRBJ2-3
d_gene: .

CDR3nt: TGTGCCAGCAGTTACCGACAGGACTCCAACAATGAACAGTTCTTC
CDR3aa: CASSYRQDSNNEQFF
abundance: .
v_gene: TRBV6-2/TRBV6-3
j_gene: TRBJ2-1
d_gene: .

CDR3nt: TGTGCCAGCAGTAGGGCAATTTCTAATGAAAAACTGTTCTTT
CDR3aa: CASSRAISNEKLFF
abundance: .
v_gene: TRBV6-5
j_gene: TRBJ1-4
d_gene: .

CDR3nt: TGTGCCAGCGTAGTTTCCGGGATAGGGTCTGACGGCTACACCTTC
CDR3aa: CASVVSGIGSDGYTF
abundance: .
v_gene: TRBV6-1
j_gene: TRBJ1-2
d_gene: .

CDR3nt: TGCAGCGTCGACCAGTCGGGGACAGTAGGAAGCTACGGGCAGTACTTC
CDR3aa: CSVDQSGTVGSYGQYF
abundance: once
v_gene: TRBV29-1
j_gene: TRBJ2-7
d_gene: TRBD1

CDR3nt: TGTGCCAACAGTTTAGGGGGAAAACTGTTTTTT
CDR3aa: CANSLGGKLFF
abundance: .
v_gene: TRBV6-6
j_gene: TRBJ1-4
d_gene: .

CDR3nt: TGTGCCAGCTGGGACATGCGGGCCAAGGTGGAGACCCAGTACTTC
CDR3aa: CASWDMRAKVETQYF
abundance: .
v_gene: TRBV6-1
j_gene: TRBJ2-5
d_gene: .

CDR3nt: TGTGCCGACAGCTTAGGTGGGGGGACGTGGACCTACGATCAGTACTTC
CDR3aa: CADSLGGGTWTYDQYF
abundance: .
v_gene: TRBV7-8
j_gene: TRBJ2-7
d_gene: .

CDR3nt: TGCAGCGGGCCAGGGGGCTGGGGAATGAACACTGAAGCTTCCTTT
CDR3aa: CSGPGGWGMNTEASF
abundance: .
v_gene: TRBV29-1
j_gene: TRBJ1-1
d_gene: TRBD1

CDR3nt: TGTGTCAGCAGTGAAGATGGGCTCCTGGGACCCCAGCATTTT
CDR3aa: CVSSEDGLLGPQHF
abundance: .
v_gene: TRBV6-1
j_gene: TRBJ1-5
d_gene: .

CDR3nt: TGCGGACATGTGGACGGACATAATGAAAAACTGTTTTTT
CDR3aa: CGHVDGHNEKLFF
abundance: medium-sized
v_gene: TRBV29-1
j_gene: TRBJ1-4
d_gene: .

CDR3nt: TGTGCCAGTAGTGTCGCCGGGACTAGCGGGAATGAGCAGTTCTTC
CDR3aa: CASSVAGTSGNEQFF
abundance: many
v_gene: TRBV19
j_gene: TRBJ2-1
d_gene: TRBD2

CDR3nt: TGTGCCAGCAGCTCTGGGGGAAGCTCTGTTGAAGCCCTCACAGATACACAGTATTTT
CDR3aa: CASSSGGSSVEALTDTQYF
abundance: .
v_gene: TRBV11-1
j_gene: TRBJ2-3
d_gene: .

CDR3nt: TGTGCCAGCAATTGGGTCCAGGGGGCGGATAGCAATCAGCCCCTGCATTTT
CDR3aa: CASNWVQGADSNQPLHF
abundance: .
v_gene: TRBV6-6
j_gene: TRBJ1-5
d_gene: TRBD1

CDR3nt: TGTGCCAGTAGCCCAGCACATGTGGGGGAGACCCAGTACTTC
CDR3aa: CASSPAHVGETQYF
abundance: .
v_gene: TRBV5-4
j_gene: TRBJ2-5
d_gene: .

CDR3nt: TGCAGTGCTAGACCCTGGGCCGGGGGCTACACCTTC
CDR3aa: CSARPWAGGYTF
abundance: many
v_gene: TRBV20-1
j_gene: TRBJ1-2
d_gene: .

CDR3nt: TGTGTCAGCAGTTACATCCGTTCCTACGAGCAGTACTTC
CDR3aa: CVSSYIRSYEQYF
abundance: .
v_gene: TRBV12-3/TRBV12-4
j_gene: TRBJ2-7
d_gene: .

CDR3nt: TGTACCAGCAGATTAGGCGGGACAGGGGGCAGCCAGCCCCAGCATTTT
CDR3aa: CTSRLGGTGGSQPQHF
abundance: .
v_gene: TRBV28
j_gene: TRBJ1-5
d_gene: TRBD1

CDR3nt: TGTGCCAGCAGTTCCCCGGGGCTAGCGGGAGGAGGTGTCTTGGGCAATGAGCAGTTCTTC
CDR3aa: CASSSPGLAGGGVLGNEQFF
abundance: .
v_gene: TRBV6-5
j_gene: TRBJ2-1
d_gene: TRBD2

CDR3nt: TGTGCCAGCAGCCCCCGTGGTAGCGGGATTGTCTGCAATGAGCAGTACTTC
CDR3aa: CASSPRGSGIVCNEQYF
abundance: .
v_gene: TRBV11-2
j_gene: TRBJ2-7
d_gene: TRBD2

CDR3nt: TGTGCCAGCACCCCTGGGAGGGGCGACTATGGTTACACCTTC
CDR3aa: CASTPGRGDYGYTF
abundance: .
v_gene: TRBV6-5
j_gene: TRBJ1-2
d_gene: .

CDR3nt: TGCAGTCGGGCGGGAGACCCCTACAATGAGCAGTTCTTC
CDR3aa: CSRAGDPYNEQFF
abundance: .
v_gene: TRBV20-1
j_gene: TRBJ2-1
d_gene: TRBD2

CDR3nt: TGTGCCAGCAGTGAAGAAGCGGGAGGATACAATGAGCAGTTCTTC
CDR3aa: CASSEEAGGYNEQFF
abundance: large
v_gene: TRBV6-1
j_gene: TRBJ2-1
d_gene: TRBD2

CDR3nt: TGTGCCAGCAACTTAGTGGGGGGCAGGGGCTCTGGAAACACCATATATTTT
CDR3aa: CASNLVGGRGSGNTIYF
abundance: .
v_gene: TRBV7-2
j_gene: TRBJ1-3
d_gene: .

CDR3nt: TGTGCCAGCAGCCGAGATCGGAGAGAGCAGTACTTC
CDR3aa: CASSRDRREQYF
abundance: .
v_gene: TRBV4-2
j_gene: TRBJ2-7
d_gene: .

CDR3nt: TGTGCCAGCAGAGTGACAGGGGGCTATGGCTACACCTTC
CDR3aa: CASRVTGGYGYTF
abundance: many
v_gene: TRBV28
j_gene: TRBJ1-2
d_gene: TRBD1

CDR3nt: TGTGCCGGCTGTAGCGGGAGGGAAGGCGATCTCTCCTACGAGCAGTACTTC
CDR3aa: CAGCSGREGDLSYEQYF
abundance: .
v_gene: TRBV6-2/TRBV6-3
j_gene: TRBJ2-7
d_gene: TRBD2

CDR3nt: TGCAGCGTTGAAGATCCGCGGGGCCCCTGGACGGAACAGTACTTC
CDR3aa: CSVEDPRGPWTEQYF
abundance: .
v_gene: TRBV29-1
j_gene: TRBJ2-7
d_gene: .

CDR3nt: TGTGCCAGCAGTTTAGAAGCTAGTGGGTCGCTGCGCTCCTACGATGAGCAGTTCTTC
CDR3aa: CASSLEASGSLRSYDEQFF
abundance: .
v_gene: TRBV12-3/TRBV12-4
j_gene: TRBJ2-1
d_gene: .

CDR3nt: TGTGCCAGCAGAACCGGGACTAGTGGTTACAATGAGCACTTCTTC
CDR3aa: CASRTGTSGYNEHFF
abundance: .
v_gene: TRBV6-2/TRBV6-3
j_gene: TRBJ2-1
d_gene: TRBD2

CDR3nt: TGTGCCTGCAGCCAAGATTCCAATGGGAGAGCCTTCTTT
CDR3aa: CACSQDSNGRAFF
abundance: .
v_gene: TRBV4-2
j_gene: TRBJ1-1
d_gene: .

CDR3nt: TGTGCCAGGAGCTTAGTAGTTGGACGGGCGACAGATACGCAGTGTTTT
CDR3aa: CARSLVVGRATDTQCF
abundance: .
v_gene: TRBV11-2
j_gene: TRBJ2-3
d_gene: .

CDR3nt: TGTGCCAGCAGCCCCCAGAGCGGCTCCTACGAGCAGTACTTC
CDR3aa: CASSPQSGSYEQYF
abundance: many
v_gene: TRBV7-3
j_gene: TRBJ2-7
d_gene: .

CDR3nt: TGTGCCAGTAGTATTATAGTTGGAGACTACGAGCAGTCCTTC
CDR3aa: CASSIIVGDYEQSF
abundance: .
v_gene: TRBV19
j_gene: TRBJ2-7
d_gene: .

CDR3nt: TGTGCCAGCAGTTACTCGATTGGGGGGACTAGCCGGCGGGATGAACAGTTCTTC
CDR3aa: CASSYSIGGTSRRDEQFF
abundance: .
v_gene: TRBV6-6
j_gene: TRBJ2-1
d_gene: TRBD2

CDR3nt: TGTGCCAGCAGCCCCCTCTGGCCGAACACTGAAGCTTTCTTT
CDR3aa: CASSPLWPNTEAFF
abundance: many
v_gene: TRBV11-2
j_gene: TRBJ1-1
d_gene: .

CDR3nt: TGCAGTGTTGCCCTCCCACAGGTCTACGAGCAGTACTTC
CDR3aa: CSVALPQVYEQYF
abundance: .
v_gene: TRBV29-1
j_gene: TRBJ2-7
d_gene: .

CDR3nt: TGTGTCAGCAATTTTGGGGGGGCAGTAAGCACCGGGGAGCTGTTTTTT
CDR3aa: CVSNFGGAVSTGELFF
abundance: .
v_gene: TRBV12-3/TRBV12-4
j_gene: TRBJ2-2
d_gene: .

CDR3nt: TGCAGCGTTGGGGAAGTGGCTAAGGATACGCAGTATTTT
CDR3aa: CSVGEVAKDTQYF
abundance: .
v_gene: TRBV29-1
j_gene: TRBJ2-3
d_gene: .

CDR3nt: TGTGCCAGCAGTTTTAGTGGGATGGTGGACACCGGGGAGCTGTTGTTT
CDR3aa: CASSFSGMVDTGELLF
abundance: .
v_gene: TRBV12-3/TRBV12-4
j_gene: TRBJ2-2
d_gene: .

CDR3nt: TGTGCCAATACCACCGGTGGCCATCCCGGCTACACCTTC
CDR3aa: CANTTGGHPGYTF
abundance: .
v_gene: TRBV28
j_gene: TRBJ1-2
d_gene: .

CDR3nt: TGCGCCAGCGGCTCCTTGGACAAGGGAAGGAATTCATCCCTCCACTTT
CDR3aa: CASGSLDKGRNSSLHF
abundance: once
v_gene: TRBV4-3
j_gene: TRBJ1-6
d_gene: .

CDR3nt: TGTGCTAGCAGTATGGGACTGTCATATGGCTACACCTTC
CDR3aa: CASSMGLSYGYTF
abundance: .
v_gene: TRBV6-1
j_gene: TRBJ1-2
d_gene: .

CDR3nt: TGTGCCAGCAGCTTAGCAGGAATAGCGGGACAGAACACCGGGGAGCTGTTTTTT
CDR3aa: CASSLAGIAGQNTGELFF
abundance: many
v_gene: TRBV7-9
j_gene: TRBJ2-2
d_gene: TRBD2

CDR3nt: TGTGCCAGCAGTTTAAGTGGGGTTGATGAAAAAGTGTTTTTT
CDR3aa: CASSLSGVDEKVFF
abundance: .
v_gene: TRBV12-3/TRBV12-4
j_gene: TRBJ1-4
d_gene: .

CDR3nt: TGCAGCGCTTCCGTAGGGTGGGGCATGAACACTGAAGCGTTCTTT
CDR3aa: CSASVGWGMNTEAFF
abundance: .
v_gene: TRBV29-1
j_gene: TRBJ1-1
d_gene: .